Below, 3 T cell receptor beta chains from the same sample are listed, as sequenced in a study of T cells after yellow fever vaccination. One entry per CDR3 protein, called by TCRdb with MiXCR from the 5' RACE reads. The sample consists of about 340,000 distinct CDR3 sequences, about 4% of them appearing once. The sample here was PBMCs, taken 5 days after the yellow fever booster vaccination. All receptors come from a man aged 18 to 29 who received the YFV17D yellow fever vaccine.

The gene calls are TRBV5-4 and TRBJ2-1; TRBD1 might be the D (5 bases). From germline, CDR1 is SGHNT and CDR2 YYREEE (reference sequence). Trimming stripped 6 bases from V and 4 bases from J, with 11 bases between. CDR3 length equals 13 residues. This CDR3 is CASTVDIYNEQFF. The CDR3 nucleotides read TGTGCCAGCACTGTGGACATTTACAATGAGCAGTTCTTC.

This clonotype showed up just a few times. V is TRBV6-2 or TRBV6-3 and J is TRBJ1-5; 8 bases are shared with TRBD1. Germline V lookup: CDR1 MNHEY, CDR2 SVGEGT. The CDR3 covers 17 residues. J was trimmed by 5 bases and V by 2 bases; bases with no gene match: 11. DNA for the CDR3: TGTGCCAGCAGTTACACATACCCTGGACAGGGCCATCAGCCCCAGCATTTT. The encoded protein is CASSYTYPGQGHQPQHF.

The CDR3 loop reads CASSYGQDTEAFF. In nucleotides, the CDR3 is TGTGCCAGCAGTTACGGGCAGGACACTGAAGCTTTCTTT. The gene calls are TRBV6-6 and TRBJ1-1; the D is unclear. The V and J ends lost 2 bases and 3 bases respectively, with 7 bases between them. Germline CDR1 MNHNY, CDR2 SVGAGI (reference sequence). This CDR3 region has 13 residues.